These 14 T cell receptor beta chains originate from one sample sequenced in a study of cytotoxic CD8 clonotypes in ibrutinib-treated CLL. Sequencing used immunoSEQ multiplex PCR; TCRdb keeps in-frame clones, though not all of them. The sample includes 50,000 or so clones, around 78% seen only once; the top ten take 20%. The material was PBMCs, obtained after 24 months of ibrutinib treatment. Receptors were obtained from a human donor with chronic lymphocytic leukemia.

The CDR3 reads CASTDREGQFF. The CDR3, as DNA: TGTGCCAGCACCGACAGGGAAGGTCAGTTCTTC. The chain is built from TRBV25-1 and TRBJ2-1, with TRBD1 matching over 7 bases. V dropped 7 bases and J dropped 13; count of bases not matched to a gene: 7. CDR3 length equals 11 residues. Germline V gene sequence: CDR1 MGHDK, CDR2 SYGVNS.

The chain joins TRBV9 to TRBJ2-3; D may match TRBD1 or TRBD2 (7 bases each). The CDR3 consists of 16 residues. Between the trimmed V and J ends, which lost 0 bases and 2 bases, there was a span of 13 bases. Per germline, CDR1 SGDLS and CDR2 YYNGEE. The CDR3 reads CASSVVQGGNTDTQYF. In DNA, the CDR3 is TGTGCCAGCAGCGTAGTCCAGGGGGGGAACACAGATACGCAGTATTTT.

J is TRBJ1-2 and V is TRBV19; D may be TRBD1 (5 bases). CDR1 and CDR2 from the germline V gene are LNHDA and SQIVND (reference sequence). Deletions cut 6 bases from V and 4 bases from J, with 12 bases between. The CDR3 has 13 amino acids. CDR3 amino acids: CASSEDTSYGYTF. In DNA form, the CDR3 reads TGTGCCAGTAGCGAGGACACTTCCTATGGCTACACCTTC.

This chain connects TRBV30 to TRBJ1-1; the match to TRBD1 covers 7 bases. Germline values: CDR1 GTSNPN, CDR2 SVGIG (reference sequence). The length of the CDR3 is 15 residues. V lost 3 bases and J lost 1; bases outside the gene matches: 8. The CDR3 bases are TGTGCCTGGAGGTCCCGACAGGGTAGGAACACTGAAGCTTTCTTT. Translating it yields CAWRSRQGRNTEAFF.

The chain combines TRBV6-1 with TRBJ2-3; 9 bases align to TRBD1. The CDR3 contains 14 residues. J was trimmed by 4 bases and V by 8 bases; bases with no gene match: 7. Germline-derived CDR1 and CDR2 are MNHNS and SASEGT. The CDR3 region is CASRQGVSADTQYF. The CDR3 DNA sequence: TGTGCCAGCCGACAGGGGGTTAGTGCAGATACGCAGTATTTT.

This clone was seen a handful of times. The genes are TRBV2 and TRBJ1-5; 9 bases match TRBD1. Unmatched junction bases numbered 6, after V lost 6 bases and J lost 3 bases. This CDR3 contains 15 residues. Per the germline V gene, CDR1 is SNHLY and CDR2 is FYNNEI. CDR3 DNA: TGTGCCAGCAGGGGAATACAGGGGGCCAATCAGCCCCAGCATTTT. Its protein product is CASRGIQGANQPQHF.

V usage is TRBV5-1 and J usage is TRBJ2-6; D call uncertain. Germline values: CDR1 SGHRS, CDR2 YFSETQ. The CDR3 is 13 amino acids. The V end lost 5 bases, the J end lost 1 base, and 4 bases lay between the germline ends. Here the CDR3 reads CASRDSGANVLTF. The CDR3 DNA sequence: TGCGCCAGCAGGGATTCTGGGGCCAACGTCCTGACTTTC.

This clone showed up just a few times. The chain links TRBV7-2 to TRBJ1-2; 7 bases line up with TRBD1. The germline V gene has CDR1 SGHTA and CDR2 FQGNSA. This CDR3 spans 13 amino acids. Germline trimming cut 6 bases from V and 5 bases from J; bases unmatched to any gene: 6. The CDR3 nucleotides read TGTGCCAGCAGACCACAGGGGTGGTATGGCTACACCTTC. Translated: CASRPQGWYGYTF.

The V call is TRBV28, the J call TRBJ1-4; 8 bases agree with TRBD1. The junction had 7 bases not matched to a gene; V was cut back by 4 bases and J by 6 bases. Per the germline V gene, CDR1 is MDHEN and CDR2 is SYDVKM. This CDR3 comprises 15 residues. CDR3 sequence reads: CASSSPGGKDEKLFF. CDR3 bases: TGTGCCAGCAGTTCACCAGGGGGCAAGGATGAAAAACTGTTTTTT.

The chain carries TRBV29-1 and TRBJ1-2, with no clear D. Deletions cut 4 bases from V and 2 bases from J, with 5 bases between. Germline V lookup: CDR1 SQVTM, CDR2 ANQGSEA. The CDR3 runs 11 residues. Here the CDR3 reads CSVGSNYGYTF. In DNA form, the CDR3 reads TGCAGCGTTGGCAGCAACTATGGCTACACCTTC.

The chain couples TRBV2 to TRBJ2-2, with TRBD2 as a possible D gene (6 bases). This CDR3 spans 15 amino acids. With 7 bases removed from V and 6 bases from J, the gap between germline ends came to 18 bases. Germline V lookup: CDR1 SNHLY, CDR2 FYNNEI. The CDR3 coding sequence is TGTGCCAGCACCCCATCGGGGGTCAAGGCCGGGGAGCTGTTTTTT. Translating it yields CASTPSGVKAGELFF.

The chain is built from TRBV30 and TRBJ1-6, with 8 bases lining up with TRBD1. Unmatched junction bases numbered 5, after V lost 3 bases and J lost 7 bases. Per the germline V gene, CDR1 is GTSNPN and CDR2 is SVGIG (reference sequence). This CDR3 spans 14 amino acids. The CDR3 DNA reads TGTGCCTGGAGCCAGGACAGGGTGAATTCACCCCTCCACTTT. This gives the protein CAWSQDRVNSPLHF.

The chain is built from TRBV10-3 and TRBJ2-1; TRBD2 aligns across 13 bases. This CDR3 comprises 17 residues. J lost 5 bases, V lost 4 bases, and 8 bases had no gene match. Per the germline V gene, CDR1 is ENHRY and CDR2 is SYGVKD. CDR3 residues: CAISGRGTSGTNNEQFF. CDR3 bases: TGTGCCATCAGTGGCCGCGGGACTAGCGGGACAAACAATGAGCAGTTCTTC.

The chain joins TRBV27 to TRBJ1-4; possibly TRBD1 for D (6 bases). The CDR3 loop spans 15 amino acids. The germline V gene has CDR1 MNHEY and CDR2 SMNVEV (reference sequence). Deletions cut 0 bases from V and 7 bases from J, with 12 bases between. CDR3 DNA sequence: TGTGCCAGCAGTTTATCGAGGACCAGGGGTGAAAAACTGTTTTTT. Protein product: CASSLSRTRGEKLFF.